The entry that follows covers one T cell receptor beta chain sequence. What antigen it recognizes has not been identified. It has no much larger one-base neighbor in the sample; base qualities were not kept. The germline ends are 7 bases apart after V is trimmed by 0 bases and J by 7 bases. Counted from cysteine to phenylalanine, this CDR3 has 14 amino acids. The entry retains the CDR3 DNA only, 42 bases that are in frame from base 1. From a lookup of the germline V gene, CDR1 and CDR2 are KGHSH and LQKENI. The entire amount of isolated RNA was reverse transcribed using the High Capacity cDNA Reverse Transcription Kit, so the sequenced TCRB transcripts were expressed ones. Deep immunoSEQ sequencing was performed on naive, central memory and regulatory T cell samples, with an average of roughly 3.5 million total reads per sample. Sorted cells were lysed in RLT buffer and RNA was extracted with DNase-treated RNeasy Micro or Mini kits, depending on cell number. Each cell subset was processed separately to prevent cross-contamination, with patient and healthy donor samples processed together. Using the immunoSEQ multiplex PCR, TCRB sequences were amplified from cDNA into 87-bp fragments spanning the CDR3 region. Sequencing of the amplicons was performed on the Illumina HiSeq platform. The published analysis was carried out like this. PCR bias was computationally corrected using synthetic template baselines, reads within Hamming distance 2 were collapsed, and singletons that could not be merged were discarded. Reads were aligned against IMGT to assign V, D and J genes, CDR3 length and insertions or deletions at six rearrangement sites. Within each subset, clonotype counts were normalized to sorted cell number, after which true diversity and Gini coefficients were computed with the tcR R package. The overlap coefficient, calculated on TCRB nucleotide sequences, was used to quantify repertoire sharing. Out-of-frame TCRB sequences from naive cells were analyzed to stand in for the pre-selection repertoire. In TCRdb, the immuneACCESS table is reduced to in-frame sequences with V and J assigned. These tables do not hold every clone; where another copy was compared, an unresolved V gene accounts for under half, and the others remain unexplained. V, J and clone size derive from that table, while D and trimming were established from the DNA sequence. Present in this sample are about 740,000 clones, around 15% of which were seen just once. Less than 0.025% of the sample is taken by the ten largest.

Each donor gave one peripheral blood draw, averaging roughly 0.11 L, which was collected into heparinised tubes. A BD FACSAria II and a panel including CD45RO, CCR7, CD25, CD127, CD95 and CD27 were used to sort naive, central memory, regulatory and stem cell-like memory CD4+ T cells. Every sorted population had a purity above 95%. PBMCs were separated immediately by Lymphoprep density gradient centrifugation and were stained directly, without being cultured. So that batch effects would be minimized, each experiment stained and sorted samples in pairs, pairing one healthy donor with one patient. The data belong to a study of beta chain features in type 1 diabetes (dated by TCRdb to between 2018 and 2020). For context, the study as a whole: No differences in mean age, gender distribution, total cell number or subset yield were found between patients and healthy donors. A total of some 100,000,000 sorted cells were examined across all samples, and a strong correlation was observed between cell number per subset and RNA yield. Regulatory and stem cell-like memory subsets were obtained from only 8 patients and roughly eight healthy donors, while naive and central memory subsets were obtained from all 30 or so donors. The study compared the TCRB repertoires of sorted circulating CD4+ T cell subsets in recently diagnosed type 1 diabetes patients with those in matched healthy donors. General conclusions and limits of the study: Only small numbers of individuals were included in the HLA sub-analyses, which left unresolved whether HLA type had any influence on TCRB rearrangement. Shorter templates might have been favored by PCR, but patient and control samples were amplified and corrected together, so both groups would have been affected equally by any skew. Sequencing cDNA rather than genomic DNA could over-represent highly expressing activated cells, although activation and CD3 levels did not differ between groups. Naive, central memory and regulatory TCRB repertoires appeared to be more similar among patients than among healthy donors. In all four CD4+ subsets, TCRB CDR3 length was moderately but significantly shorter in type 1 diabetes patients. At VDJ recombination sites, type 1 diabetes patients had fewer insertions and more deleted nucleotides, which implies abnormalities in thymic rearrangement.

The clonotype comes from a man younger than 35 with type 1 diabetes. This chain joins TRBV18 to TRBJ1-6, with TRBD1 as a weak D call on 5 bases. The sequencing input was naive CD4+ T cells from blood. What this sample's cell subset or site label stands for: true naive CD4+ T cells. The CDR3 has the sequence CASSPPGGNSPLHF. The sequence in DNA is TGTGCCAGCTCACCACCGGGGGGGAATTCACCCCTCCACTTT.